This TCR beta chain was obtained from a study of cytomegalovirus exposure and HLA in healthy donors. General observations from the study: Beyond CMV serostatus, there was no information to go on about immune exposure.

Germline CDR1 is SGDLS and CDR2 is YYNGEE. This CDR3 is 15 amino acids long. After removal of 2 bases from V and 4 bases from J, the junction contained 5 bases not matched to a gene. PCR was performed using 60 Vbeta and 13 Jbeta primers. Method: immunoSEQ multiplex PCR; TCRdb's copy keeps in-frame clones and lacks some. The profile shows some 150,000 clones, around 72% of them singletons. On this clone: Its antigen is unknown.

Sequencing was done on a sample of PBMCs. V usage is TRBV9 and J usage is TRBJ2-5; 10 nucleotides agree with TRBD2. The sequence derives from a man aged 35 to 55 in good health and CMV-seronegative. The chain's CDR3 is CASSVWTSGLETQYF. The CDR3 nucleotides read TGTGCCAGCAGCGTTTGGACTAGCGGCTTAGAGACCCAGTACTTC.